These T cell receptor beta chains were read from a single sample in a study of T-cell memory formation after mild COVID-19. TCRdb re-called the 5' RACE reads with MiXCR, one entry per CDR3 protein. The table records roughly 300,000 distinct CDR3 sequences, around 8% of them present only once. Sequences were obtained from PBMCs or a T cell subset sorted from them (not recorded which). These receptors were collected from a man between 18 and 29 years old who had mild COVID-19 (a few samples of this study predate the infection). Cell type and time point are not known. The CDR3 runs from the conserved cysteine through the conserved F or W. The D gene is left open where the match is weak. Size tells how often a clone was seen (once, few, many) or the class of an expanded clone, and some rows leave it out.

size	D	V	J	CDR3	DNA
few	.	TRBV19	TRBJ1-5	CASSMDGNSNQPQHF	TGTGCCAGTAGTATGGACGGTAATAGCAATCAGCCCCAGCATTTT
.	.	TRBV20-1	TRBJ2-3	CSASRWTESTDTQYF	TGCAGTGCTTCTCGATGGACTGAAAGCACAGATACGCAGTATTTT
.	.	TRBV24-1	TRBJ2-2	CATSGQNTGELFF	TGTGCCACCAGTGGACAGAACACCGGGGAGCTGTTTTTT
.	.	TRBV5-1	TRBJ2-3	CASAPQGEADTQYF	TGCGCCAGCGCCCCTCAGGGTGAGGCAGATACGCAGTATTTT
.	TRBD1	TRBV5-1	TRBJ1-6	CASSFGAGGRNSPLHF	TGCGCCAGCAGCTTTGGTGCAGGGGGCAGAAATTCACCCCTCCACTTT
many	.	TRBV5-5	TRBJ1-5	CASSLVGVGQPQHF	TGTGCCAGCAGCCTTGTAGGGGTAGGGCAGCCCCAGCATTTT
many	.	TRBV4-1	TRBJ1-2	CASSQKWGDGYTF	TGCGCCAGCAGCCAGAAATGGGGGGATGGCTACACCTTC
.	TRBD2	TRBV20-1	TRBJ2-5	CSAKTGLAGYYTETQYF	TGCAGTGCAAAGACGGGACTAGCGGGATATTATACGGAGACCCAGTACTTC
few	TRBD1	TRBV5-6	TRBJ2-2	CASSRQGAGELFF	TGTGCCAGCAGCCGACAGGGTGCCGGGGAGCTGTTTTTT
.	.	TRBV9	TRBJ2-4	CDSSVESGGVETQYF	TGTGACAGCAGCGTAGAAAGCGGTGGGGTCGAAACTCAGTACTTC
few	.	TRBV3-1	TRBJ1-2	CASSQGLGGYTF	TGTGCCAGCAGCCAAGGTCTGGGTGGCTACACCTTC
.	TRBD1	TRBV9	TRBJ1-2	CASSAHQGAYGYTF	TGTGCCAGCAGCGCCCATCAGGGGGCCTATGGCTACACCTTC
.	.	TRBV2	TRBJ2-1	CASSELGESSYNEQFF	TGTGCCAGCAGTGAATTGGGGGAAAGCTCCTACAATGAGCAGTTCTTC
.	.	TRBV27	TRBJ1-1	CASPSGANTEAFF	TGTGCCAGCCCCTCGGGCGCCAACACTGAAGCTTTCTTT
.	.	TRBV27	TRBJ2-1	CASSSDFNNEQFF	TGTGCCAGCAGTTCGGACTTTAACAATGAGCAGTTCTTC
.	.	TRBV24-1	TRBJ2-3	CATSDSSDPLNKYTQYF	TGTGCCACCAGTGATTCGTCGGACCCTCTCAACAAGTACACGCAGTATTTT
few	TRBD1	TRBV3-1	TRBJ1-2	CASSPYGTQGAYGYTF	TGTGCCAGCAGCCCATATGGGACGCAGGGGGCCTATGGCTACACCTTC
.	.	TRBV7-9	TRBJ2-3	CASSSIGARGTDTQYF	TGTGCCAGCAGCTCCATTGGGGCGCGGGGCACAGATACGCAGTATTTT
.	TRBD1	TRBV7-9	TRBJ1-4	CASSTRQGNEKLFF	TGTGCCAGCAGCACCCGACAGGGGAATGAAAAACTGTTTTTT
.	.	TRBV5-1	TRBJ1-1	CASSLMASEARQGAFF	TGCGCCAGCAGCTTGATGGCCAGCGAGGCCCGTCAGGGAGCTTTCTTT
few	.	TRBV7-8	TRBJ2-3	CASSAPGTTDTQYF	TGTGCCAGCAGCGCACCCGGGACCACAGATACGCAGTATTTT
many	TRBD2	TRBV6-5	TRBJ2-1	CASSSPREGRGEQFF	TGTGCCAGCAGCTCCCCTAGGGAGGGGAGGGGTGAGCAGTTCTTC
.	.	TRBV14	TRBJ1-6	CASRRGGSSPLHF	TGTGCCAGCAGGCGAGGAGGTTCTTCACCCCTCCACTTT
few	TRBD2	TRBV19	TRBJ2-5	CASSNSGGTKETQYF	TGTGCCAGTAGTAACAGCGGGGGGACCAAAGAGACCCAGTACTTC
many	.	TRBV20-1	TRBJ2-3	CSAREMEPADTQYF	TGCAGTGCTAGAGAAATGGAGCCGGCAGATACGCAGTATTTT
few	TRBD2	TRBV14	TRBJ2-1	CASSRKLAGGPEYNEQFF	TGTGCCAGCAGCCGAAAACTAGCGGGGGGGCCTGAGTACAATGAGCAGTTCTTC
few	.	TRBV20-1	TRBJ1-5	CSAAGNQPQHF	TGCAGTGCCGCAGGGAATCAGCCCCAGCATTTT
.	TRBD2	TRBV7-2	TRBJ2-3	CASSFSSGGTDTQYF	TGTGCCAGCAGCTTCTCTAGCGGGGGCACAGATACGCAGTATTTT
few	.	TRBV20-1	TRBJ1-6	CSALSGTYNSPLHF	TGCAGTGCCTTATCGGGGACTTATAATTCACCCCTCCACTTT
few	.	TRBV7-2	TRBJ2-2	CASSSGVYTGELFF	TGTGCCAGCAGCTCCGGGGTTTACACCGGGGAGCTGTTTTTT
many	.	TRBV7-2	TRBJ2-7	CASSLVPESYEQYF	TGTGCCAGCAGCTTAGTCCCTGAATCCTACGAGCAGTACTTC
.	TRBD1	TRBV27	TRBJ2-2	CASSFNPQGAYTGELFF	TGTGCCAGCAGCTTCAATCCCCAGGGGGCTTACACCGGGGAGCTGTTTTTT
many	.	TRBV5-6	TRBJ1-1	CASSWRRGVKTEAFF	TGTGCCAGCAGCTGGAGGAGGGGGGTCAAGACTGAAGCTTTCTTT